This TCR beta chain was found in a study of T cells in Graves' hyperthyroidism and ophthalmopathy. General study results and limits: Stable hyperthyroidism was separated from ophthalmopathy by a model based on 13 V-J features. Blood samples included most of the expanded thyroid clonotypes exceeding 0.001.

Using 10 ml of fresh peripheral blood, PBMCs were prepared. Germline lookup yields CDR1 SGHRS and CDR2 YFSETQ. There are 15 residues in the CDR3. Trimming pared 0 bases from V and 2 bases from J, leaving 9 bases between. This clonotype was seen more than once but under ten times. Its cognate antigen is unknown. Regions amplified from RNA transcripts were the TCR beta CDR3 regions. When the TCR CDR3 underwent first-round RT-PCR, the HTBI primer set was used. TCRdb itself ran the multiplex PCR reads through MiXCR, one entry per CDR3 protein. The sample contains about 480,000 distinct CDR3 sequences, around 15% of which appear only once.

Sequencing was carried out using blood. This receptor was identified in a woman younger than 35 with Graves' hyperthyroidism. The genes are TRBV5-1 and TRBJ2-4, with D perhaps given as TRBD1 or TRBD2 (6 bases each). CDR3 sequence: CASSLGGASKNIQYF. CDR3 DNA sequence: TGCGCCAGCAGCTTGGGGGGGGCGTCCAAAAACATTCAGTACTTC.